These 5 T cell receptor beta chains were sequenced from one sample in a study of OX40 agonist ivuxolimab in advanced cancers. Sequencing was performed with immunoSEQ multiplex PCR; in TCRdb, only in-frame clones are kept and a portion is missing. This repertoire shows some 59,000 clones, approximately 79% found once; its top ten account for roughly 4%. The specimen was CD4+ or CD8+ T cells sorted from blood, collected in a trial of the OX40 agonist ivuxolimab. The receptors originated from an adult with an advanced solid tumor such as melanoma, head and neck, liver or kidney cancer.

The V call is TRBV4-3, the J call TRBJ1-4; D perhaps matches TRBD1 (5 bases). The CDR3 length is 14 residues. Between the trimmed V and J ends, which lost 1 base and 4 bases, there was a span of 7 bases. Germline CDR1 reads LGHNA; CDR2 reads YSLEER. CDR3 sequence reads: CASSQGGSNEKLFF. The CDR3 nucleotides read TGCGCCAGCAGCCAAGGGGGCAGTAATGAAAAACTGTTTTTT.

The chain links TRBV30 to TRBJ1-2; no definite D call. In germline, CDR1 is GTSNPN, CDR2 SVGIG (reference sequence). Trimming took 1 base from V and 5 from J, leaving 20 bases between them. This CDR3 region has 16 residues. CDR3 sequence: CAWSAPALRAPYGYTF. DNA of the CDR3: TGTGCCTGGAGTGCGCCGGCTCTCCGGGCCCCTTATGGCTACACCTTC.

The chain joins TRBV7-3 to TRBJ2-1; TRBD2 matches at 9 bases. CDR1 and CDR2 from the germline V gene are SGHTA and FQGTGA. After removal of 5 bases from V and 2 bases from J, the junction contained 10 bases not matched to a gene. CDR3 size: 17 residues. CDR3 sequence: CASSPDGSGSTYNEQFF. The CDR3 DNA reads TGTGCCAGCAGCCCCGATGGTAGCGGGAGTACCTACAATGAGCAGTTCTTC.

This clone showed up just once. This chain connects TRBV9 to TRBJ2-3; D may be TRBD1 (7 bases). V was shortened by 2 bases and J by 5 bases, with 12 bases between the two germline ends. The CDR3 runs to 14 residues. Germline V CDR1 and CDR2: SGDLS, YYNGEE. CDR3 DNA: TGTGCCAGCAGCGTGTACAGGGGAGGAGATACGCAGTATTTT. Translation gives CASSVYRGGDTQYF.

The chain combines TRBV19 with TRBJ1-2; the match to TRBD1 covers 9 bases. The CDR3 sequence is 16 residues long. V gave up 9 bases and J gave up 6 bases; unmatched junction bases: 17. Germline V CDR1 and CDR2: LNHDA, SQIVND (reference sequence). CDR3 DNA: TGTGCCAGCTCCCGACCGGGACAGGGTATTTTGGATGGCTACACCTTC. Translation gives CASSRPGQGILDGYTF.